This TCR beta chain is from a study of T-cell reconstitution after alpha-beta-depleted transplantation in children. Preparation of the TCRbeta library used unique molecular identifiers. TCRdb reprocessed the PCR reads via MiXCR and lists one record per CDR3 protein. The table has around 700,000 distinct CDR3 sequences, around 13% seen once. V lost 6 bases to trimming and J lost 6 bases, with 23 bases between them. This CDR3 has 17 amino acids. The study, taken as a whole, reports: Some patients' high day-60 TCRbeta diversity was attributed to recipient cells surviving conditioning.

This clonotype was recorded many times. Antigen: not known. Sequenced material: PBMCs, taken before TCRalphabeta/CD19-depleted stem cell transplant. The chain is built from TRBV12-3 or TRBV12-4 and TRBJ2-2; no clear D. The sequence was obtained from a girl aged 2 to 9 with congenital amegakaryocytic thrombocytopenia, due to receive a stem cell transplant. CDR3 region: CASSSITRRLRAGELFF. CDR3 sequence (DNA): TGTGCCAGCAGCTCTATCACGAGACGACTTCGAGCCGGGGAGCTGTTTTTT.